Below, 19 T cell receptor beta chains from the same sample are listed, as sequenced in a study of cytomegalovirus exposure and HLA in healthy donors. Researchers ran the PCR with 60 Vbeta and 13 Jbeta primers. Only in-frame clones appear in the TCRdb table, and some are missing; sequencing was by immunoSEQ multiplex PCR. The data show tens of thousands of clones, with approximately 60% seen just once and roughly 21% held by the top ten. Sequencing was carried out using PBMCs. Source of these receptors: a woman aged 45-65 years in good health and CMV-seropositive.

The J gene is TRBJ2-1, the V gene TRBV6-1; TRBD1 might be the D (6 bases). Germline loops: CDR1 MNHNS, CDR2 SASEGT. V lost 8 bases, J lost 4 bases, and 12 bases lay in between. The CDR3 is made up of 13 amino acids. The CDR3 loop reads CASLIDRYNEQFF. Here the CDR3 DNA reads TGTGCCAGCCTCATAGACAGGTACAATGAGCAGTTCTTC.

The CDR3 region has the DNA TGTGCCAGCAGCTCCATTACAGGATTCACTGAAGCTTTCTTT. Translation: CASSSITGFTEAFF. The chain employs TRBV7-2 and TRBJ1-1; D possibly corresponds to TRBD1 (5 bases). V gave up 4 bases and J gave up 4 bases, with 13 bases separating them. CDR1 SGHTA and CDR2 FQGNSA come from the germline V gene. This CDR3 contains 14 residues.

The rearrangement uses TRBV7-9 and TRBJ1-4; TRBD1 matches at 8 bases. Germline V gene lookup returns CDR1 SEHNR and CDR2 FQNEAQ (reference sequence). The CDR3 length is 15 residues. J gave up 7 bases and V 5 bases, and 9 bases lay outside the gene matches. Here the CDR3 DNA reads TGTGCCAGCAGCGGACCTTGGACAGGGAGTGAAAAACTGTTTTTT. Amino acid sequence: CASSGPWTGSEKLFF.

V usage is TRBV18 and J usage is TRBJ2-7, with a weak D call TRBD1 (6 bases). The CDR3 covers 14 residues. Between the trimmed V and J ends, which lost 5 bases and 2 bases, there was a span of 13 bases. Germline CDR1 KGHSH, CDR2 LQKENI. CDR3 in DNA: TGTGCCAGCTCATCAGGGGCGACTACCTACGAGCAGTACTTC. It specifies CASSSGATTYEQYF.

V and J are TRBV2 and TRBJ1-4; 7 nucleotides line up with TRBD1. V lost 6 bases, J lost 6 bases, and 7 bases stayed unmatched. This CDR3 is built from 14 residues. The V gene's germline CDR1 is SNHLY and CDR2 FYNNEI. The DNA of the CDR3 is TGTGCCAGCAGCGAACTGACAGGGTATGAAAAACTGTTTTTT. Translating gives CASSELTGYEKLFF.

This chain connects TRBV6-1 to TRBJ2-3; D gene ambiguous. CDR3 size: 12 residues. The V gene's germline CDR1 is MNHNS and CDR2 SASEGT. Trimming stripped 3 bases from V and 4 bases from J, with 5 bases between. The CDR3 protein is CASSERSDTQYF. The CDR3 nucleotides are TGTGCCAGCAGTGAGAGATCAGATACGCAGTATTTT.

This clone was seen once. As DNA, the CDR3 is TGTGCCAGTAGTATCCAGGGTCGCGATACGCAGTATTTT. It is translated as CASSIQGRDTQYF. The chain combines TRBV19 with TRBJ2-3, with D perhaps TRBD1 (5 bases). Trimming pared 3 bases from V and 6 bases from J, leaving 10 bases between. This CDR3 contains 13 residues. CDR1 and CDR2 from the germline V gene are LNHDA and SQIVND (reference sequence).

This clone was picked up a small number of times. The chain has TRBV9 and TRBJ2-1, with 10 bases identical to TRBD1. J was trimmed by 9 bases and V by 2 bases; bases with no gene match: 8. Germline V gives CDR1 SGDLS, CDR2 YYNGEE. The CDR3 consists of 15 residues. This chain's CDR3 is CASSVDGTGDREQFF. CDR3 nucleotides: TGTGCCAGCAGCGTGGATGGGACAGGGGACCGTGAGCAGTTCTTC.

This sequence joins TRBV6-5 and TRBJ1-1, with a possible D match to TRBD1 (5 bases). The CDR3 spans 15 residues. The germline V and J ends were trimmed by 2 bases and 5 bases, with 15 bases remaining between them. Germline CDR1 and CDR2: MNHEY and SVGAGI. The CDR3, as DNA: TGTGCCAGCAGTTACGACCAGGGCTCGGGTACTGAAGCTTTCTTT. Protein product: CASSYDQGSGTEAFF.

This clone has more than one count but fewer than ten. CDR3 in DNA: TGTGCCTGGAGTACTCCGGGGACAGGACCAACCTACGAGCAGTACTTC. Protein sequence: CAWSTPGTGPTYEQYF. V usage is TRBV30 and J usage is TRBJ2-7; 8 positions agree with TRBD1. The CDR3 is 16 amino acids. J gave up 2 bases and V 2 bases, and 11 bases lay outside the gene matches. CDR1 is GTSNPN, CDR2 SVGIG, per germline (reference sequence).

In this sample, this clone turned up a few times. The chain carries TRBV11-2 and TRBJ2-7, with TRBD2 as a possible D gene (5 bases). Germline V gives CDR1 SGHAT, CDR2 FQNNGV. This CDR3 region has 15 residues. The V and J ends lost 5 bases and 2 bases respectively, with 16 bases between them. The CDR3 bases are TGTGCCAGCAGCCCCGGGGTTGGCAGAACCTACGAGCAGTACTTC. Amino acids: CASSPGVGRTYEQYF.

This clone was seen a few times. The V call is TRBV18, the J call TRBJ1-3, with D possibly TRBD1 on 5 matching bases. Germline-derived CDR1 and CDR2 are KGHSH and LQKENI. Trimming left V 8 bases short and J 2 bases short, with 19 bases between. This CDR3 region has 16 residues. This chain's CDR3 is CASTQNPIGAGNTIYF. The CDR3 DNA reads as TGTGCCAGCACGCAAAACCCGATAGGGGCTGGAAACACCATATATTTT.

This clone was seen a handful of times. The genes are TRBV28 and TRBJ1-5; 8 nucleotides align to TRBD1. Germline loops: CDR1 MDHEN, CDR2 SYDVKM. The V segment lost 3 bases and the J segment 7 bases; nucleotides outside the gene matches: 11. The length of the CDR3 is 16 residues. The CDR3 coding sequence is TGTGCCAGCAGTTTTGTGGGGCAGGGGGCTTGGCAGCCCCAGCATTTT. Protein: CASSFVGQGAWQPQHF.

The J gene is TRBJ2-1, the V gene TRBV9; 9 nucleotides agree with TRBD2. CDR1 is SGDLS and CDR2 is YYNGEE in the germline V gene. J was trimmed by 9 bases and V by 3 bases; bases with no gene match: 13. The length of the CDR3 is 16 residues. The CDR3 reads CASSARGGGASVEQFF. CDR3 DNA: TGTGCCAGCAGCGCCCGTGGCGGGGGGGCGTCTGTTGAGCAGTTCTTC.

This CDR3 reads CASSSGLAAYETQYF. DNA of the CDR3: TGTGCCAGCAGCTCCGGACTAGCCGCCTACGAGACCCAGTACTTC. The chain is built from TRBV5-6 and TRBJ2-5, with 8 bases lining up with TRBD2. Germline V gene lookup returns CDR1 SGHDT and CDR2 YYEEEE. The CDR3 covers 15 residues. Trimming removed 3 bases from V and 5 bases from J; junction bases left unmatched: 9.

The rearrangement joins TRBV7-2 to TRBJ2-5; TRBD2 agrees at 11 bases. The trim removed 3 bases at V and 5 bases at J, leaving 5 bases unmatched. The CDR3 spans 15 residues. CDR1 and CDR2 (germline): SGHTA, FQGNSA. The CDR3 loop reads CASSFSGGASETQYF. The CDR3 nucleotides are TGTGCCAGCAGCTTTAGCGGGGGGGCCTCGGAGACCCAGTACTTC.

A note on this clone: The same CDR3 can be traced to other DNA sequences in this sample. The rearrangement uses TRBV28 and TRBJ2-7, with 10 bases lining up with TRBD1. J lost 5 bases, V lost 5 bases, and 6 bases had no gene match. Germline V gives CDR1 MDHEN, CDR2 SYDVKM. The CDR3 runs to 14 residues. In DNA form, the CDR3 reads TGTGCCAGCAGTCTGACCGGGACAGGGGACGAGCAGTACTTC. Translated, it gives CASSLTGTGDEQYF.

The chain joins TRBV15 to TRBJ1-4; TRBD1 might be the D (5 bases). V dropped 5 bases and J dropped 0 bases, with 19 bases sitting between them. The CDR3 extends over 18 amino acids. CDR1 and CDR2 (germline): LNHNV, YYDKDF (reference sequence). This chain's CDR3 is CATSGGRGEGSTNEKLFF. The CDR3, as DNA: TGTGCCACCAGCGGGGGGAGAGGGGAAGGTTCAACTAATGAAAAACTGTTTTTT.

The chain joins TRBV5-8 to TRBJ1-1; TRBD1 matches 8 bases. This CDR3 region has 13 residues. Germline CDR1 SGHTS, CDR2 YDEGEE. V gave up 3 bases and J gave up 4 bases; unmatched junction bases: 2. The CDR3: CASSYRGATEAFF. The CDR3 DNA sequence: TGTGCCAGCAGCTACAGGGGGGCCACTGAAGCTTTCTTT.